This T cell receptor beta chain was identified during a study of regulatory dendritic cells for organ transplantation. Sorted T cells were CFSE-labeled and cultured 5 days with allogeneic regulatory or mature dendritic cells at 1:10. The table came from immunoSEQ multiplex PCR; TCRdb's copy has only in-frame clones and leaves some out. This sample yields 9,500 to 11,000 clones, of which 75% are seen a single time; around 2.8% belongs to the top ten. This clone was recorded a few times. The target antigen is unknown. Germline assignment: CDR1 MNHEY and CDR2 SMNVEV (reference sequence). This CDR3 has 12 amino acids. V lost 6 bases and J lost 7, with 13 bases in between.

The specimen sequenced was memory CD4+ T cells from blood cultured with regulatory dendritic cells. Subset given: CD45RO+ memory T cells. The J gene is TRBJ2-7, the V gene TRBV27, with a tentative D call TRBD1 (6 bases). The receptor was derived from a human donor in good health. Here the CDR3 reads CASRQGSLEQYF. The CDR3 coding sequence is TGTGCCAGCAGACAGGGTTCGCTGGAGCAGTACTTC.